This T cell receptor beta chain was found in a study of cytomegalovirus exposure and HLA in healthy donors. Produced via immunoSEQ multiplex PCR; TCRdb's table is partial and in-frame only. The data hold fewer than 150,000 clones, with around 87% observed a single time. V shed 5 bases and J shed 2 bases, with 13 bases lying between them. CDR1 MNHNS and CDR2 SASEGT come from the germline V gene. The CDR3 totals 15 residues. V and J are TRBV6-1 and TRBJ2-1; tentatively, D is TRBD2 (5 bases). Sequencing used PBMCs. The clonotype was recovered from a man younger than 35 in good health and CMV-seropositive. The CDR3 spells CASSTTTGAYNEQFF. CDR3 coding DNA: TGTGCCAGCAGTACCACAACCGGGGCCTACAATGAGCAGTTCTTC.